The rows below give T cell receptor beta chains drawn from one sample of a study of T cell changes during pregnancy in multiple sclerosis. Assay: immunoSEQ multiplex PCR; the TCRdb copy retains only in-frame clones and omits some. This table holds roughly 87,000 clones, approximately 90% found once. The starting material was PBMCs, obtained in the first trimester of pregnancy. The receptor set was obtained from a female donor in good health, serving as a control in a pregnancy study. Some clones in this sample may be carry-over from other donors' samples. Both conserved end residues are part of each CDR3. Fields, in order: V gene, J gene, D gene, CDR3 length, clone size, CDR3 protein, CDR3 DNA. The D gene is left open where the match is weak. Rows may omit the clone size; those that give it use once, few, many or a size class.

V gene: TRBV4-1
J gene: TRBJ2-1
D gene: TRBD2
CDR3 length: 19
clone size: .
CDR3 protein: CASSSHSTSGLRSYNEQFF
CDR3 DNA: TGCGCCAGCAGCTCTCACTCGACTAGCGGACTACGCTCCTACAATGAGCAGTTCTTC

V gene: TRBV5-1
J gene: TRBJ1-1
D gene: .
CDR3 length: 13
clone size: .
CDR3 protein: CASSLDSHTEAFF
CDR3 DNA: TGCGCCAGCAGCTTGGACAGCCACACTGAAGCTTTCTTT

V gene: TRBV6-1
J gene: TRBJ1-1
D gene: TRBD1
CDR3 length: 15
clone size: .
CDR3 protein: CASIIGQGVHTEAFF
CDR3 DNA: TGTGCCAGCATCATTGGGCAGGGGGTGCACACTGAAGCTTTCTTT

V gene: TRBV7-3
J gene: TRBJ2-3
D gene: TRBD2
CDR3 length: 14
clone size: .
CDR3 protein: CASSLSGRRDTQYF
CDR3 DNA: TGTGCCAGCAGTCTTAGCGGGAGGCGGGATACGCAGTATTTT

V gene: TRBV19
J gene: TRBJ2-3
D gene: TRBD2
CDR3 length: 17
clone size: .
CDR3 protein: CASSIGSSGLSTDTQYF
CDR3 DNA: TGTGCCAGTAGTATAGGATCTAGCGGGCTGAGCACAGATACGCAGTATTTT

V gene: TRBV4-1
J gene: TRBJ2-5
D gene: TRBD2
CDR3 length: 16
clone size: .
CDR3 protein: CASSQGPSGVQETQYF
CDR3 DNA: TGCGCCAGCAGCCAAGGTCCGAGCGGGGTCCAAGAGACCCAGTACTTC

V gene: TRBV5-4
J gene: TRBJ2-2
D gene: TRBD2
CDR3 length: 16
clone size: .
CDR3 protein: CASTHTGGSVTGELFF
CDR3 DNA: TGTGCCAGCACCCACACGGGAGGGAGCGTTACCGGGGAGCTGTTTTTT

V gene: TRBV29-1
J gene: TRBJ2-5
D gene: .
CDR3 length: 13
clone size: few
CDR3 protein: CSVETAQRGTQYF
CDR3 DNA: TGCAGCGTCGAAACGGCCCAACGCGGGACCCAGTACTTC

V gene: TRBV5-1
J gene: TRBJ1-4
D gene: TRBD1
CDR3 length: 16
clone size: .
CDR3 protein: CASSPDRAPTNEKLFF
CDR3 DNA: TGCGCCAGCAGCCCGGACAGGGCGCCAACTAATGAAAAACTGTTTTTT

V gene: TRBV11-2
J gene: TRBJ2-2
D gene: TRBD1
CDR3 length: 14
clone size: .
CDR3 protein: CASSSGQGAGELFF
CDR3 DNA: TGTGCCAGCAGCTCTGGACAGGGGGCCGGGGAGCTGTTTTTT

V gene: TRBV10-3
J gene: TRBJ2-1
D gene: TRBD2
CDR3 length: 20
clone size: .
CDR3 protein: CAISGKPGLAGGGAYNEQFF
CDR3 DNA: TGTGCCATCAGTGGGAAACCGGGACTAGCGGGAGGGGGGGCCTACAATGAGCAGTTCTTC

V gene: TRBV7-9
J gene: TRBJ2-7
D gene: TRBD1
CDR3 length: 16
clone size: .
CDR3 protein: CASRLYDGTASYEQYF
CDR3 DNA: TGTGCCAGCAGGCTTTACGACGGGACAGCGTCCTACGAGCAGTACTTC

V gene: TRBV2
J gene: TRBJ1-4
D gene: .
CDR3 length: 14
clone size: .
CDR3 protein: CATCPGMGNEKLFF
CDR3 DNA: TGTGCCACTTGTCCGGGAATGGGTAATGAAAAACTGTTTTTT

V gene: TRBV13
J gene: TRBJ2-2
D gene: TRBD1
CDR3 length: 16
clone size: .
CDR3 protein: CASSPTGEFRTGELFF
CDR3 DNA: TGTGCCAGCAGCCCAACAGGGGAATTTCGCACCGGGGAGCTGTTTTTT

V gene: TRBV28
J gene: TRBJ1-3
D gene: .
CDR3 length: 15
clone size: .
CDR3 protein: CASSPRGVWGNTIYF
CDR3 DNA: TGTGCCAGCAGTCCCCGGGGGGTTTGGGGAAACACCATATATTTT

V gene: TRBV9
J gene: TRBJ2-2
D gene: TRBD2
CDR3 length: 19
clone size: few
CDR3 protein: CASSRWTSGRILRTGELFF
CDR3 DNA: TGTGCCAGCAGCCGTTGGACTAGCGGGAGGATATTGAGGACCGGGGAGCTGTTTTTT

V gene: TRBV20-1
J gene: TRBJ2-3
D gene: .
CDR3 length: 11
clone size: .
CDR3 protein: CSAIEADTQYF
CDR3 DNA: TGCAGTGCTATTGAGGCAGATACGCAGTATTTT

V gene: TRBV29-1
J gene: TRBJ2-7
D gene: TRBD2
CDR3 length: 14
clone size: .
CDR3 protein: CSVALFGGSSEQYF
CDR3 DNA: TGCAGCGTTGCGCTTTTCGGGGGGAGCAGCGAGCAGTACTTC

V gene: TRBV6-5
J gene: TRBJ2-1
D gene: TRBD2
CDR3 length: 15
clone size: few
CDR3 protein: CASSYLAGVGGEQFF
CDR3 DNA: TGTGCCAGCAGTTACCTAGCGGGGGTAGGTGGTGAGCAGTTCTTC

V gene: TRBV6-5
J gene: TRBJ2-2
D gene: .
CDR3 length: 14
clone size: .
CDR3 protein: CASSYSTGLGELFF
CDR3 DNA: TGTGCCAGCAGTTACTCGACAGGCCTCGGGGAGCTGTTTTTT

V gene: TRBV28
J gene: TRBJ1-3
D gene: .
CDR3 length: 14
clone size: .
CDR3 protein: CASRSGYSGNTIYF
CDR3 DNA: TGTGCCAGCAGGTCGGGGTACTCTGGAAACACCATATATTTT

V gene: TRBV9
J gene: TRBJ2-7
D gene: TRBD1
CDR3 length: 17
clone size: .
CDR3 protein: CASSPSRQGYVDDEQYF
CDR3 DNA: TGTGCCAGCAGCCCCAGTCGACAGGGGTACGTAGACGACGAGCAGTACTTC

V gene: TRBV5-1
J gene: TRBJ2-1
D gene: .
CDR3 length: 16
clone size: .
CDR3 protein: CASRAVYRSSYNEQFF
CDR3 DNA: TGCGCCAGCAGGGCCGTCTACAGGTCTTCATACAATGAGCAGTTCTTC

V gene: TRBV6-1
J gene: TRBJ1-2
D gene: .
CDR3 length: 15
clone size: .
CDR3 protein: CASSGPLGTTRGYTF
CDR3 DNA: TGTGCCAGCAGTGGCCCCTTAGGAACCACTAGGGGCTACACCTTC

V gene: TRBV4-2
J gene: TRBJ1-6
D gene: TRBD1
CDR3 length: 19
clone size: .
CDR3 protein: CASSQVRTGDNGDNSPLHF
CDR3 DNA: TGTGCCAGCAGCCAAGTTAGGACAGGGGATAATGGGGATAATTCACCCCTCCACTTT

V gene: TRBV5-1
J gene: TRBJ1-3
D gene: .
CDR3 length: 15
clone size: .
CDR3 protein: CASSLAGDSGNTIYF
CDR3 DNA: TGCGCCAGCAGCTTGGCAGGGGACTCTGGAAACACCATATATTTT

V gene: TRBV18
J gene: TRBJ1-3
D gene: .
CDR3 length: 14
clone size: .
CDR3 protein: CASSPQGNGNTIYF
CDR3 DNA: TGTGCCAGCTCACCGCAGGGGAATGGAAACACCATATATTTT

V gene: TRBV15
J gene: TRBJ2-1
D gene: TRBD2
CDR3 length: 17
clone size: .
CDR3 protein: CATSRGIGRPGGNEQFF
CDR3 DNA: TGTGCCACCAGCAGAGGAATCGGTCGGCCGGGAGGCAATGAGCAGTTCTTC

V gene: TRBV9
J gene: TRBJ2-7
D gene: TRBD2
CDR3 length: 15
clone size: .
CDR3 protein: CASSTRTSGEYEQYF
CDR3 DNA: TGTGCCAGCAGCACCCGGACTAGCGGGGAATACGAGCAGTACTTC

V gene: TRBV27
J gene: TRBJ2-5
D gene: TRBD2
CDR3 length: 13
clone size: .
CDR3 protein: CASRTSGGETQYF
CDR3 DNA: TGTGCCAGTCGGACTAGCGGAGGAGAGACCCAGTACTTC

V gene: TRBV27
J gene: TRBJ1-2
D gene: TRBD1
CDR3 length: 15
clone size: .
CDR3 protein: CASSIAGTGYYGYTF
CDR3 DNA: TGTGCCAGCAGTATCGCCGGGACAGGATACTATGGCTACACCTTC

V gene: TRBV5-1
J gene: TRBJ2-3
D gene: TRBD2
CDR3 length: 15
clone size: .
CDR3 protein: CASSSSGIRTDTQYF
CDR3 DNA: TGCGCCAGCAGCTCTAGCGGGATAAGGACAGATACGCAGTATTTT

V gene: TRBV14
J gene: TRBJ1-4
D gene: .
CDR3 length: 15
clone size: .
CDR3 protein: CASSPTGRANEKLFF
CDR3 DNA: TGTGCCAGCAGCCCCACAGGGCGGGCTAATGAAAAACTGTTTTTT

V gene: TRBV9
J gene: TRBJ2-3
D gene: .
CDR3 length: 13
clone size: .
CDR3 protein: CASSAEEGDTQYF
CDR3 DNA: TGTGCCAGCAGCGCCGAAGAGGGAGATACGCAGTATTTT

V gene: TRBV6-1
J gene: TRBJ1-2
D gene: TRBD1
CDR3 length: 14
clone size: .
CDR3 protein: CASTQGDSNYGYTF
CDR3 DNA: TGTGCCAGCACCCAAGGGGACAGTAACTATGGCTACACCTTC

V gene: TRBV27
J gene: TRBJ1-2
D gene: .
CDR3 length: 15
clone size: .
CDR3 protein: CASSAQPTEAYGYTF
CDR3 DNA: TGTGCCAGCAGTGCACAACCGACAGAGGCCTATGGCTACACCTTC

V gene: TRBV11-2
J gene: TRBJ2-7
D gene: TRBD2
CDR3 length: 15
clone size: .
CDR3 protein: CASRLPGLAGYEQYF
CDR3 DNA: TGTGCCAGCAGACTCCCTGGACTAGCGGGATACGAGCAGTACTTC

V gene: TRBV5-5
J gene: TRBJ2-7
D gene: TRBD1
CDR3 length: 15
clone size: medium-sized
CDR3 protein: CASSYVPTGGYEQYF
CDR3 DNA: TGTGCCAGCAGCTACGTACCTACAGGGGGGTACGAGCAGTACTTC

V gene: TRBV5-6
J gene: TRBJ1-1
D gene: .
CDR3 length: 12
clone size: many
CDR3 protein: CASSLRGTEAFF
CDR3 DNA: TGTGCCAGCAGCCTTAGGGGAACTGAAGCTTTCTTT

V gene: TRBV2
J gene: TRBJ2-7
D gene: .
CDR3 length: 13
clone size: .
CDR3 protein: CASKRTATYEQYF
CDR3 DNA: TGTGCCAGCAAGCGGACAGCAACCTACGAGCAGTACTTC

V gene: TRBV6-5
J gene: TRBJ2-3
D gene: .
CDR3 length: 13
clone size: .
CDR3 protein: CASSYSYTDTQYF
CDR3 DNA: TGTGCCAGCAGTTACTCCTACACAGATACGCAGTATTTT

V gene: TRBV5-5
J gene: TRBJ1-4
D gene: .
CDR3 length: 18
clone size: .
CDR3 protein: CASSLAGQGPATNEKLFF
CDR3 DNA: TGTGCCAGCAGCTTGGCTGGACAAGGCCCCGCAACTAATGAAAAACTGTTTTTT

V gene: TRBV7-2
J gene: TRBJ2-7
D gene: .
CDR3 length: 14
clone size: .
CDR3 protein: CASSLAQGIYEQYF
CDR3 DNA: TGTGCCAGCAGCTTAGCACAGGGAATCTACGAGCAGTACTTC

V gene: TRBV12-5
J gene: TRBJ1-2
D gene: .
CDR3 length: 13
clone size: .
CDR3 protein: CASGPGDLGGYTF
CDR3 DNA: TGTGCTAGTGGTCCGGGGGACCTCGGGGGCTACACCTTC

V gene: TRBV6-5
J gene: TRBJ2-2
D gene: .
CDR3 length: 13
clone size: .
CDR3 protein: CASSYTDTGELFF
CDR3 DNA: TGTGCCAGCAGTTACACTGATACCGGGGAGCTGTTTTTT

V gene: TRBV19
J gene: TRBJ2-2
D gene: .
CDR3 length: 14
clone size: .
CDR3 protein: CASSFGQNTGELFF
CDR3 DNA: TGTGCCAGTAGTTTCGGACAGAACACCGGGGAGCTGTTTTTT

V gene: TRBV18
J gene: TRBJ2-5
D gene: .
CDR3 length: 15
clone size: .
CDR3 protein: CASSPGRGPGETQYF
CDR3 DNA: TGTGCCAGCTCACCAGGGCGGGGGCCGGGGGAGACCCAGTACTTC

V gene: TRBV30
J gene: TRBJ2-5
D gene: TRBD2
CDR3 length: 15
clone size: .
CDR3 protein: CAWRKGGGHRETQYF
CDR3 DNA: TGTGCCTGGAGGAAGGGCGGGGGGCATAGAGAGACCCAGTACTTC

V gene: TRBV27
J gene: TRBJ2-2
D gene: .
CDR3 length: 14
clone size: .
CDR3 protein: CASSLLTGTGELFF
CDR3 DNA: TGTGCCAGCAGCCTTCTGACCGGGACCGGGGAGCTGTTTTTT

V gene: TRBV19
J gene: TRBJ2-2
D gene: .
CDR3 length: 12
clone size: .
CDR3 protein: CASSIRAGELFF
CDR3 DNA: TGTGCCAGTAGTATACGAGCCGGGGAGCTGTTTTTT

V gene: TRBV7-2
J gene: TRBJ2-1
D gene: TRBD1
CDR3 length: 12
clone size: .
CDR3 protein: CASGTGFFEQFF
CDR3 DNA: TGTGCCAGCGGGACAGGGTTTTTTGAGCAGTTCTTC

V gene: TRBV28
J gene: TRBJ1-4
D gene: TRBD1
CDR3 length: 14
clone size: .
CDR3 protein: CASKKQGGNEKLFF
CDR3 DNA: TGTGCCAGCAAGAAACAGGGGGGTAATGAAAAACTGTTTTTT

V gene: TRBV6-5
J gene: TRBJ2-1
D gene: TRBD1
CDR3 length: 16
clone size: once
CDR3 protein: CASSSTGQGARDEQFF
CDR3 DNA: TGTGCCAGCAGTTCAACCGGACAGGGGGCGAGGGATGAGCAGTTCTTC

V gene: TRBV27
J gene: TRBJ1-4
D gene: TRBD1
CDR3 length: 15
clone size: .
CDR3 protein: CASSLRQGWNEKLFF
CDR3 DNA: TGTGCCAGCAGTTTGAGACAGGGGTGGAATGAAAAACTGTTTTTT

V gene: TRBV7-3
J gene: TRBJ1-1
D gene: .
CDR3 length: 14
clone size: .
CDR3 protein: CASSVDGGDNEAFF
CDR3 DNA: TGTGCCAGCAGCGTCGACGGGGGAGATAATGAAGCTTTCTTT

V gene: TRBV11-2
J gene: TRBJ2-7
D gene: .
CDR3 length: 15
clone size: .
CDR3 protein: CASTAAGGKWGEQYF
CDR3 DNA: TGTGCCAGCACCGCGGCTGGGGGGAAATGGGGCGAGCAGTACTTC

V gene: TRBV28
J gene: TRBJ1-1
D gene: .
CDR3 length: 12
clone size: .
CDR3 protein: CASRQGFTEAFF
CDR3 DNA: TGTGCCAGCAGACAGGGTTTCACTGAAGCTTTCTTT

V gene: TRBV7-2
J gene: TRBJ2-5
D gene: TRBD1
CDR3 length: 17
clone size: .
CDR3 protein: CASSPRGGQGTQETQYF
CDR3 DNA: TGTGCCAGCAGCCCCCGGGGGGGACAGGGGACCCAAGAGACCCAGTACTTC

V gene: TRBV7-6
J gene: TRBJ2-1
D gene: TRBD1
CDR3 length: 16
clone size: .
CDR3 protein: CASSRTTGNSYNEQFF
CDR3 DNA: TGTGCCAGCAGCCGAACGACAGGGAACTCCTACAATGAGCAGTTCTTC

V gene: TRBV19
J gene: TRBJ1-4
D gene: TRBD1
CDR3 length: 17
clone size: .
CDR3 protein: CASLPGGAILANEKLFF
CDR3 DNA: TGTGCCAGCCTTCCAGGGGGCGCGATATTGGCTAATGAAAAACTGTTTTTT